This T cell receptor (beta chain) was sequenced in a study of CD8+ T cells in alopecia areata. The CDR3 consists of 14 residues. The V gene's germline CDR1 is SEHNR and CDR2 FQNEAQ (reference sequence). The V gene lost 5 bases and the J gene lost 0 bases, with 8 bases spanning the gap. Isolated RNA was reverse transcribed into cDNA used as the sequencing template. TCRdb's table, derived via immunoSEQ multiplex PCR, lists solely in-frame clones and lacks some. The sample has 61,000 or so clones; roughly 96% are singletons. The source is a human donor with alopecia areata. J is TRBJ1-3 and V is TRBV7-9; D call uncertain. The starting material was CD8+ T cells sorted from blood, obtained at week 0. CDR3 coding DNA: TGTGCCAGCAGCGGAGCCGTCTCTGGAAACACCATATATTTT. As protein: CASSGAVSGNTIYF. Full variable domain (rest looked up from reference TRBV7-9 and TRBJ1-3): DTGVSQNPRHKITKRGQNVTFRCDPISEHNRLYWYRQTLGQGPEFLTYFQNEAQLEKSRLLSDRFSAERPKGSFSTLEIQRTEQGDSAMYLCASSGAVSGNTIYFGEGSWLTVV.